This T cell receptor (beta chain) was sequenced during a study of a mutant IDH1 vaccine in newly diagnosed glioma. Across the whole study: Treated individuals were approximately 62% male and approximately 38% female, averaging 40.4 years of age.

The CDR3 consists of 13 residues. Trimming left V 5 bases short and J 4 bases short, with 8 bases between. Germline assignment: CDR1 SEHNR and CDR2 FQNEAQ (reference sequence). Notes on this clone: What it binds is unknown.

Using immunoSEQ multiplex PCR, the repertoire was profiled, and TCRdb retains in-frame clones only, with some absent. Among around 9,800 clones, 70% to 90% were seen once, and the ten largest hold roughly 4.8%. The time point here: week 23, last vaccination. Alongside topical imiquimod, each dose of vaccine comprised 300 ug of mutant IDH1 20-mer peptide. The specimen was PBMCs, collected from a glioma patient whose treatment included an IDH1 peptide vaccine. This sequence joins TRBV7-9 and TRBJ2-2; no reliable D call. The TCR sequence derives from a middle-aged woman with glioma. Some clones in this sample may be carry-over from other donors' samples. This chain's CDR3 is CASSQIGTGELFF. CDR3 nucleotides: TGTGCCAGCAGCCAGATCGGCACCGGGGAGCTGTTTTTT.